This is a list of T cell receptor beta chains from one sample in a study of T-cell memory formation after mild COVID-19. TCRdb reanalysed the 5' RACE reads using MiXCR and keeps one entry per CDR3 protein. The data contain about 250,000 distinct CDR3 sequences, approximately 15% of them singletons. Sequencing input: PBMCs or a T cell subset sorted from them (not recorded which). These receptors all stem from an adult woman who had mild COVID-19 (a few samples of this study predate the infection). Cell type and time point are not known. CDR3s include the opening cysteine and the closing phenylalanine or tryptophan.

V,J,CDR3
TRBV3-1,TRBJ1-3,CASSPGQSGNTIYF
TRBV6-2/TRBV6-3,TRBJ2-1,CASSPSGYMEFF
TRBV27,TRBJ2-5,CASRGLAGGPSYF
TRBV6-2/TRBV6-3,TRBJ2-1,CASSLAGLALRNNEQFF
TRBV7-2,TRBJ1-2,CASSPSTGDGYTF
TRBV25-1,TRBJ2-5,CASSGDSGGEETQYF
TRBV7-2,TRBJ2-1,CASSFRAGGPIAEQFF
TRBV6-6,TRBJ2-7,CASSRPPGGGAVEQYF
TRBV29-1,TRBJ2-5,CSVEDRPQGTGGETQYF
TRBV14,TRBJ1-1,CASSQAPTPNTEAFF
TRBV15,TRBJ2-7,CATSRGRTDTYEQYF
TRBV18,TRBJ2-7,CASSPTPYEQYF
TRBV20-1,TRBJ1-2,CSARDRWNGYTF
TRBV7-9,TRBJ2-3,CARSSHTQYF
TRBV24-1,TRBJ2-7,CATSEAGGGDSYEQYF
TRBV12-3/TRBV12-4,TRBJ1-2,CASSFPEGGYTF
TRBV5-1,TRBJ1-4,CASSLKGATNEKLFF
TRBV4-2,TRBJ2-2,CASSHPQGAGELFF
TRBV19,TRBJ2-1,CASTSGGRQGYNEQFF
TRBV9,TRBJ2-7,CASSPGQNYEQYF
TRBV20-1,TRBJ2-3,CSARPGTTSTDTQYF
TRBV29-1,TRBJ1-1,CSVEAGVMNTEAFF
TRBV12-3/TRBV12-4,TRBJ1-2,CASSPTRATNYGYTF
TRBV3-1,TRBJ2-7,CASSQDGRGTSGRTTYEQYF
TRBV19,TRBJ2-3,CASSIGWGSSTDTQYF
TRBV9,TRBJ2-1,CASSVLTGVYNEQFF
TRBV12-3/TRBV12-4,TRBJ2-7,CASSFRDGYEQYF
TRBV18,TRBJ1-1,CASSHGQGLNTEAFF
TRBV30,TRBJ2-3,CAWKKSYRSTDTQYF
TRBV18,TRBJ2-5,CASSPARPQETQYF
TRBV29-1,TRBJ2-3,CSVDRGRADTQYF
TRBV12-3/TRBV12-4,TRBJ2-7,CASSLGLGTSAYEQYF
TRBV20-1,TRBJ2-1,CSATRLAGARYNEQFF
TRBV7-9,TRBJ1-4,CASRPNVQSGGEKLFF
TRBV5-1,TRBJ2-3,CASSLRELKIDTQYF
TRBV7-9,TRBJ2-3,CASSLLTADTQYF